The 23 T cell receptor beta chains given below trace back to one sample, sequenced in a study of PD-L1 blockade in urothelial cancer. Libraries were prepared by immunoSEQ multiplex PCR; TCRdb keeps only in-frame clonotypes and omits some of them. The repertoire holds 30,000 or so clones, with roughly nine tenths as singletons. Time point here: peripheral blood 6 weeks after treatment start. The sample was PBMCs, taken around atezolizumab (anti-PD-L1) treatment. The receptors come from a man aged 80 or over with urothelial cancer.

The DNA of the CDR3 is TGTGCCAGCAGTTTTCAGGGGGCGGGGGAGACCCAGTACTTC. Amino acids: CASSFQGAGETQYF. The rearrangement uses TRBV27 and TRBJ2-5; 8 positions agree with TRBD1. The CDR3 totals 14 residues. Germline loops: CDR1 MNHEY, CDR2 SMNVEV (reference sequence). Trimming removed 3 bases from V and 5 bases from J; junction bases left unmatched: 5.

The V and J genes are TRBV6-5 and TRBJ1-5; no clear D. This CDR3 region has 14 residues. Trimming took off 6 bases at V and 1 base at J, with 10 bases between the two ends. Germline lookup yields CDR1 MNHEY and CDR2 SVGAGI. The CDR3 sequence is CASRSPGSNQPQHF. CDR3 bases: TGTGCCAGCAGGTCACCGGGGAGCAATCAGCCCCAGCATTTT.

This chain uses TRBV9 with TRBJ1-1; 10 bases fit TRBD1. Losses at the gene ends were 2 bases for V and 1 base for J; bases not matched to a gene: 2. Germline CDR1 SGDLS, CDR2 YYNGEE. This CDR3 contains 15 residues. The CDR3: CASSVRDRGNTEAFF. DNA of the CDR3: TGTGCCAGCAGCGTCCGGGACAGGGGGAACACTGAAGCTTTCTTT.

The chain has TRBV28 and TRBJ2-7; 10 positions match TRBD1. The germline CDR1 and CDR2 sequences are MDHEN and SYDVKM. The CDR3 runs 16 residues. Trimming removed 6 bases from V and 0 bases from J; junction bases left unmatched: 8. This chain's CDR3 is CASRGTGAARSYEQYF. The DNA of the CDR3 is TGTGCCAGCAGGGGGACAGGGGCCGCCCGCTCCTACGAGCAGTACTTC.

The genes are TRBV19 and TRBJ2-6; D is possibly TRBD2 (5 bases). This CDR3 is built from 18 residues. V lost 11 bases and J 0 bases, leaving 23 bases between the germline ends. Germline V CDR1 and CDR2: LNHDA, SQIVND (reference sequence). CDR3 sequence (DNA): TGTGCCCGACCGGGAAAAGATTGGGTATTCTCTGGGGCCAACGTCCTGACTTTC. Translating it yields CARPGKDWVFSGANVLTF. Based on the CDR3 plus reference TRBV19 and TRBJ2-6, the full variable domain is DGGITQSPKYLFRKEGQNVTLSCEQNLNHDAMYWYRQDPGQGLRLIYYSQIVNDFQKGDIAEGYSVSREKKESFPLTVTSAQKNPTAFYLCARPGKDWVFSGANVLTFGAGSRLTVL.

This chain connects TRBV20-1 to TRBJ1-2, with D unclear. The CDR3 has 9 amino acids. From germline, CDR1 is DFQATT and CDR2 SNEGSKA (reference sequence). CDR3 sequence (DNA): TGCAGGAGTGCCGGGGGCTACACCTTC. It translates to CRSAGGYTF.

V and J are TRBV10-2 and TRBJ2-7; maybe TRBD2 (5 bases). Germline CDR1 reads WSHSY; CDR2 reads SAAADI. CDR3 length: 14 residues. The V end lost 2 bases, the J end lost 5 bases, and 13 bases lay between the germline ends. The CDR3 nucleotides read TGCGCCAGCAGTGAGAGGGTCGGGGATCACGAGCAGTACTTC. Translated: CASSERVGDHEQYF.

This chain uses TRBV7-2 with TRBJ1-2; D is ambiguous. V was shortened by 3 bases and J by 1 base, with 12 bases between the two germline ends. This CDR3 is built from 15 residues. Germline V gene lookup returns CDR1 SGHTA and CDR2 FQGNSA. This chain's CDR3 is CASSFLRESNYGYTF. In DNA form, the CDR3 reads TGTGCCAGCAGCTTCCTGCGGGAGAGTAACTATGGCTACACCTTC. Complete variable domain (other parts from reference TRBV7-2 and TRBJ1-2): GAGVSQSPSNKVTEKGKDVELRCDPISGHTALYWYRQSLGQGLEFLIYFQGNSAPDKSGLPSDRFSAERTGGSVSTLTIQRTQQEDSAVYLCASSFLRESNYGYTFGSGTRLTVV.

This sequence joins TRBV5-1 and TRBJ2-7; TRBD2 matches 11 bases. Germline CDR1 reads SGHRS; CDR2 reads YFSETQ. With V trimmed by 4 bases and J by 4 bases, 13 bases remained unmatched. The CDR3 loop spans 17 amino acids. The CDR3, as DNA: TGCGCCAGCAGCCCCGGGACTAGCGGTAGGGGTGTTTACGAGCAGTACTTC. Translating gives CASSPGTSGRGVYEQYF.

J is TRBJ2-7 and V is TRBV6-1; TRBD1 matches at 8 bases. The V gene's germline CDR1 is MNHNS and CDR2 SASEGT. Trimming took 7 bases from V and 2 from J; bases not matched to a gene: 10. This CDR3 contains 15 residues. The CDR3 region is CASTEGQAVAYEQYF. The CDR3 region has the DNA TGTGCCAGCACCGAGGGACAGGCGGTAGCCTACGAGCAGTACTTC.

This clone is medium-sized. The chain employs TRBV9 and TRBJ2-7; D uncertain. CDR1 and CDR2 from the germline V gene are SGDLS and YYNGEE. The CDR3 runs 14 residues. Trimming pared 3 bases from V and 2 bases from J, leaving 12 bases between. CDR3 bases: TGTGCCAGCAGCGGAGCCGACTCCGCCTACGAGCAGTACTTC. Its protein product is CASSGADSAYEQYF.

In this sample, this clone turned up a few times. This chain uses TRBV27 with TRBJ1-5, with 10 bases fitting TRBD1. After removal of 5 bases from V and 5 bases from J, the junction contained 3 bases not matched to a gene. The CDR3 contains 14 residues. The germline V gene encodes CDR1 MNHEY and CDR2 SMNVEV (reference sequence). The CDR3 bases are TGTGCCAGCAGTAGGGACAGGGGTGATCAGCCCCAGCATTTT. It is translated as CASSRDRGDQPQHF.

This chain joins TRBV7-5 and TRBJ1-3; the table names TRBD1, a call not compared with the DNA. TRBV7-5 is a documented pseudogene. This CDR3 region has 15 residues. The CDR3 loop is CVRSLVTGGGNTIYF. The CDR3 DNA sequence: TGTGTCAGAAGCTTAGTCACAGGGGGTGGAAACACCATATATTTT.

The rearrangement joins TRBV6-4 to TRBJ2-2, with 10 bases matching TRBD2. The germline CDR1 and CDR2 sequences are MRHNA and SNTAGT. Losses at the gene ends were 0 bases for V and 6 bases for J; bases not matched to a gene: 7. The CDR3 is 17 amino acids. In DNA form, the CDR3 reads TGTGCCAGCAGTGACTCGAGGCTAGCGGGAGTATCCGGGGAGCTGTTTTTT. Translating gives CASSDSRLAGVSGELFF.

The rearrangement joins TRBV9 to TRBJ2-7; TRBD1 agrees at 10 bases. With V trimmed by 4 bases and J by 6 bases, 10 bases remained unmatched. CDR1 is SGDLS and CDR2 is YYNGEE in the germline V gene. This CDR3 has 15 residues. The CDR3 loop is CASSLTGTGESEQYF. The CDR3 nucleotides read TGTGCCAGCAGCTTGACCGGGACAGGGGAAAGCGAGCAGTACTTC.

The V gene is TRBV7-9, the J gene TRBJ2-7, with D possibly matching TRBD1 (5 bases). Germline CDR1 is SEHNR and CDR2 is FQNEAQ (reference sequence). V was pared by 5 bases and J by 3 bases, with 8 bases between. The CDR3 has 12 amino acids. This CDR3 reads CASSLDIYEQYF. Here the CDR3 DNA reads TGTGCCAGCAGCCTGGACATCTACGAGCAGTACTTC.

This sequence joins TRBV10-3 and TRBJ1-1, with unresolved D. The V end lost 2 bases, the J end lost 0 bases, and 4 bases lay between the germline ends. This CDR3 spans 13 amino acids. Germline CDR1 and CDR2: ENHRY and SYGVKD. The CDR3 loop is CAISESMNTEAFF. The CDR3 DNA reads as TGTGCCATCAGTGAGAGCATGAACACTGAAGCTTTCTTT.

The chain joins TRBV27 to TRBJ2-5; D perhaps matches TRBD2 (7 bases). This CDR3 has 18 amino acids. V was shortened by 4 bases and J by 1 base, with 22 bases between the two germline ends. Germline values: CDR1 MNHEY, CDR2 SMNVEV (reference sequence). CDR3 in amino acids: CASSSRVQGGGLQETQYF. The CDR3 DNA is TGTGCCAGCAGTTCCCGCGTCCAGGGAGGGGGGCTCCAAGAGACCCAGTACTTC.

The rearrangement joins TRBV27 to TRBJ2-5; TRBD1 aligns across 8 bases. CDR3 length equals 13 residues. Losses at the gene ends were 6 bases for V and 5 bases for J; bases not matched to a gene: 5. CDR1 is MNHEY, CDR2 SMNVEV, per germline (reference sequence). The DNA of the CDR3 is TGTGCCAGCAGAGTCAGGGGGCATGAGACCCAGTACTTC. It yields the protein CASRVRGHETQYF.

The chain carries TRBV4-3 and TRBJ1-2; D is ambiguous. Deletions cut 0 bases from V and 5 bases from J, with 16 bases between. The CDR3 consists of 16 residues. CDR1 is LGHNA, CDR2 YSLEER, per germline. CDR3 bases: TGCGCCAGCAGCCAAGAGGTGGGCCAGGCGAGTTATGGCTACACCTTC. This translates into CASSQEVGQASYGYTF.

This clone was seen only once. CDR3 loop: CASSIGGRTGELFF. CDR3 sequence (DNA): TGTGCCAGTAGTATAGGAGGGAGAACCGGGGAGCTGTTTTTT. The chain couples TRBV19 to TRBJ2-2; D is possibly TRBD2 (5 bases). Germline V gene data show CDR1 as LNHDA and CDR2 as SQIVND (reference sequence). This CDR3 is 14 amino acids long. V was shortened by 1 base and J by 5 bases, with 8 bases between the two germline ends. Drawing the rest from reference TRBV19 and TRBJ2-2, the complete variable domain is DGGITQSPKYLFRKEGQNVTLSCEQNLNHDAMYWYRQDPGQGLRLIYYSQIVNDFQKGDIAEGYSVSREKKESFPLTVTSAQKNPTAFYLCASSIGGRTGELFFGEGSRLTVL.

The chain links TRBV28 to TRBJ2-1, with TRBD2 matching over 10 bases. The CDR3 consists of 16 residues. Germline CDR1 reads MDHEN; CDR2 reads SYDVKM. The V gene end was trimmed by 4 bases and the J gene end by 6 bases; junction bases not matched to a gene: 9. DNA for the CDR3: TGTGCCAGCAGTTCACCTCAGCGGGAGGGGTGCAATGAGCAGTTCTTC. Encoded protein: CASSSPQREGCNEQFF.

The rearrangement uses TRBV27 and TRBJ2-1; tentatively, D is TRBD2 (6 bases). V lost 5 bases, J lost 3 bases, and 11 bases lay in between. CDR1 is MNHEY, CDR2 SMNVEV, per germline (reference sequence). The CDR3 has 14 amino acids. CDR3 amino acids: CASSRRDFYNEQFF. CDR3 DNA: TGTGCCAGCAGTCGAAGGGACTTCTACAATGAGCAGTTCTTC.